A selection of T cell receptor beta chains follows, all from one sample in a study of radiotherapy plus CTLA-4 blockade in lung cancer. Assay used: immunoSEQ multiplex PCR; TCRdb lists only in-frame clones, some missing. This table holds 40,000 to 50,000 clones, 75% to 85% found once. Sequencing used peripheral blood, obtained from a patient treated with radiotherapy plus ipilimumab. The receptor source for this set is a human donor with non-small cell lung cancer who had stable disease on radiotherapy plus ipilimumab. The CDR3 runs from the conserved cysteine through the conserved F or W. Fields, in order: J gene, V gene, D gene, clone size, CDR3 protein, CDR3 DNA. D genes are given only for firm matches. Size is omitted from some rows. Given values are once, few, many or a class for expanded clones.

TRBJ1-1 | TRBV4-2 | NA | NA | CASSQESQRQVEAFF | TGTGCCAGCAGCCAAGAGAGTCAAAGACAGGTTGAAGCTTTCTTT
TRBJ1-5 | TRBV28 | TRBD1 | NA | CASSLWQGEGQPQHF | TGTGCCAGCAGTTTATGGCAGGGGGAAGGCCAGCCCCAGCATTTT
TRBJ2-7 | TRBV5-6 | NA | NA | CASSVPGTYEQYF | TGTGCCAGCAGCGTCCCGGGAACCTACGAGCAGTACTTC
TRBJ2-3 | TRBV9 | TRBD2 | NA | CASSFGLAGVTDTQYF | TGTGCCAGCAGCTTTGGACTAGCGGGAGTCACAGATACGCAGTATTTT
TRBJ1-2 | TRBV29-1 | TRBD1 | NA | CSVERTGVDHTF | TGCAGCGTTGAAAGGACAGGGGTGGACCACACCTTC
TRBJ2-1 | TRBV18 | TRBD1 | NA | CASSRTGGGSDEQFF | TGTGCCAGCTCACGGACAGGGGGCGGGTCCGATGAGCAGTTCTTC
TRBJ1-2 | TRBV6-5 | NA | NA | CASSYSAGLNYGYTF | TGTGCCAGCAGTTACTCGGCGGGCCTAAACTATGGCTACACCTTC
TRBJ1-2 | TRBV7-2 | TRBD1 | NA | CASSTGDTTRGYTF | TGTGCCAGCAGCACAGGGGACACCACGAGGGGCTACACCTTC
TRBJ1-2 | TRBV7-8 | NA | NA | CASSPTGGDYGYTF | TGTGCCAGCAGCCCTACCGGGGGAGACTATGGCTACACCTTC
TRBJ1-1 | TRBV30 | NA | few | CAWSRGTEAFF | TGTGCCTGGAGTAGGGGCACTGAAGCTTTCTTT
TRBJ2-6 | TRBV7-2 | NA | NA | CASSLDGGRFSGANVLTF | TGTGCCAGCAGCTTAGATGGAGGCAGATTCTCTGGGGCCAACGTCCTGACTTTC
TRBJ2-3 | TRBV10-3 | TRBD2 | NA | CAISEGTSGNTGADTQYF | TGTGCCATCAGTGAGGGGACTAGCGGGAATACAGGGGCAGATACGCAGTATTTT
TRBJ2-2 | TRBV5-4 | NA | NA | CASSLGGQIGELFF | TGTGCCAGCAGCTTGGGCGGACAGATTGGGGAGCTGTTTTTT
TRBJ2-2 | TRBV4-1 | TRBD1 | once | CASSRGQGDTGELFF | TGCGCCAGCAGCCGGGGACAGGGGGACACCGGGGAGCTGTTTTTT
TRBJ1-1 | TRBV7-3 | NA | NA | CASSKQGSDTEAFF | TGTGCCAGCAGCAAACAGGGTTCGGACACTGAAGCTTTCTTT
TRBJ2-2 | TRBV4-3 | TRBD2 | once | CASSQDAAGLAGFGELFF | TGCGCCAGCAGCCAAGATGCCGCCGGGCTAGCGGGATTCGGGGAGCTGTTTTTT
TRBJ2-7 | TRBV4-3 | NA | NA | CASSQISSYEQYF | TGCGCCAGCAGCCAAATTTCGTCCTACGAGCAGTACTTC
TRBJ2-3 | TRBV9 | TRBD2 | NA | CASSVGGRAFKDTQYF | TGTGCCAGCAGCGTAGGTGGGAGGGCGTTTAAGGATACGCAGTATTTT
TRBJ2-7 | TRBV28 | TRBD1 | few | CASRDRGYGEQYF | TGTGCCAGCCGCGACAGGGGGTATGGCGAGCAGTACTTC
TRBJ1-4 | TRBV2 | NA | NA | CASSDSVYEKLFF | TGTGCCAGCAGTGATTCGGTTTATGAAAAACTGTTTTTT
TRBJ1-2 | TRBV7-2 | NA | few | CASSPDYGYTF | TGTGCCAGCAGCCCCGACTATGGCTACACCTTC
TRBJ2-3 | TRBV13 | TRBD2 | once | CASSPPGGRADTQYF | TGTGCCAGCAGCCCCCCAGGTGGGAGGGCAGATACGCAGTATTTT
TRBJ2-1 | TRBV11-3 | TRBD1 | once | CASSLTGTGLYNEQFF | TGTGCCAGCAGCTTGACCGGGACAGGCCTCTACAATGAGCAGTTCTTC
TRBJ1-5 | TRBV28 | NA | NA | CASSSSGPSGNQPQHF | TGTGCCAGCAGTTCGTCCGGTCCGTCGGGAAATCAGCCCCAGCATTTT
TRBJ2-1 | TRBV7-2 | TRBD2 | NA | CASSLRRLAGGGSYNEQFF | TGTGCCAGCAGCCTAAGGAGACTAGCGGGAGGGGGCTCCTACAATGAGCAGTTCTTC
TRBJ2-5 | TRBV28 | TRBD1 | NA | CASSIRQGPIQETQYF | TGTGCCAGCAGTATCCGACAGGGGCCTATCCAAGAGACCCAGTACTTC
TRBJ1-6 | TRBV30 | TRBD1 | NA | CAWSARDRGQSPLHF | TGTGCCTGGAGTGCCCGGGACAGGGGACAGTCACCCCTCCACTTT
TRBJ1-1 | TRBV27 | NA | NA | CASSSPRGGVDTEAFF | TGTGCCAGCAGTTCCCCCAGAGGGGGGGTGGACACTGAAGCTTTCTTT
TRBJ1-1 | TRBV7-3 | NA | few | CASSQDGNSEAFF | TGTGCCAGCAGCCAGGACGGGAACTCTGAAGCTTTCTTT
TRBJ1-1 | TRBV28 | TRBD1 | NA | CASGSGQGGSAFF | TGTGCCAGCGGCTCGGGACAGGGGGGTTCGGCTTTCTTT
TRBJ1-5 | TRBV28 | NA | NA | CASHPAGGGNQPQHF | TGTGCCAGCCACCCTGCGGGGGGAGGCAATCAGCCCCAGCATTTT
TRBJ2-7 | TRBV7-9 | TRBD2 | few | CASSSQTGTSGSYEQYF | TGTGCCAGCAGCTCACAGACTGGGACTAGCGGGAGTTACGAGCAGTACTTC
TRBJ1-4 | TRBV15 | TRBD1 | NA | CATSRVGQAEKLFF | TGTGCCACCAGCAGAGTGGGACAGGCTGAAAAACTGTTTTTT
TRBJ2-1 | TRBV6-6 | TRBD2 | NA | CASSYGGGSGNEQFF | TGTGCCAGCAGTTACGGCGGCGGGAGCGGCAATGAGCAGTTCTTC
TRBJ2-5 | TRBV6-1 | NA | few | CAITRGFQETQYF | TGTGCCATCACCAGGGGATTCCAAGAGACCCAGTACTTC
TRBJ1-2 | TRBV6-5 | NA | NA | CASSYRGGKGYGYTF | TGTGCCAGCAGTTACCGAGGGGGTAAAGGCTATGGCTACACCTTC
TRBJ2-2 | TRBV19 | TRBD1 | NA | CASRQGWGSSTGELFF | TGTGCCAGTAGACAGGGGTGGGGTTCGAGCACCGGGGAGCTGTTTTTT